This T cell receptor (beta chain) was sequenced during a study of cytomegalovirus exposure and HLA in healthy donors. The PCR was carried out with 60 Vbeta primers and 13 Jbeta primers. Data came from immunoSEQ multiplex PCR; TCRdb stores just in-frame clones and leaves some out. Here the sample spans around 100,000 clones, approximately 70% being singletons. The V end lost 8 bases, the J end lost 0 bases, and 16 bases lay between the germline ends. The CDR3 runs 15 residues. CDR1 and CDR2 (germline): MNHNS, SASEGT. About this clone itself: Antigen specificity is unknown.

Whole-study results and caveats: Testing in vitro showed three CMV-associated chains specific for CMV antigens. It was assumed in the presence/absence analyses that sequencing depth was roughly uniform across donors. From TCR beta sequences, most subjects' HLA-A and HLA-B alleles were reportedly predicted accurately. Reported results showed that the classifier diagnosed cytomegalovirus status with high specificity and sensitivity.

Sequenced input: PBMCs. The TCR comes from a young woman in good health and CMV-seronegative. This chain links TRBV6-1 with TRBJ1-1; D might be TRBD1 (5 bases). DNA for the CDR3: TGTGCCAGCGATAGGACAACGACCATGAACACTGAAGCTTTCTTT. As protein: CASDRTTTMNTEAFF.